A single TCR beta chain is shown here with its context. No antigen is known for it. It was healthy bone marrow donors who served as donors. The data stem from a study of cytomegalovirus exposure and HLA in healthy donors. Per the germline V gene, CDR1 is MNHNS and CDR2 is SASEGT. V lost 2 bases and J lost 5, with 3 bases in between. This CDR3 region has 11 residues. Whole-study results and caveats: Follow-up analysis later connected one missense variant in DCLRE1C with trimming of TCR beta V- and J-genes. The study flagged around 150 TCR beta chains as cytomegalovirus-associated.

A multiplex PCR was run with 60 Vbeta primers and 13 Jbeta primers. TCRdb's table, derived via immunoSEQ multiplex PCR, lists solely in-frame clones and lacks some. The sample consists of about 200,000 clones, around 80% of them appearing once. Specimen: PBMCs. The TCR comes from a man aged 25-45 years in good health and CMV-seronegative. V usage is TRBV6-1 and J usage is TRBJ1-2; D not resolved. In DNA form, the CDR3 reads TGTGCCAGCAGTGAACAGTATGGCTACACCTTC. Translated, it gives CASSEQYGYTF.